A selection of T cell receptor beta chains follows, all from one sample in a study of shared clonotypes between healthy human individuals. Data came from immunoSEQ multiplex PCR; TCRdb stores just in-frame clones and leaves some out. The sample lists a few million clones; more than 90% were seen once. The sequenced material came from naive CD4+ T cells sorted from blood. These receptor sequences come from a man younger than 35 in good health. Both conserved end residues are part of each CDR3. The D gene is left open where the match is weak. Clone size, where shown, is once, few, many, or a class for clones that have expanded.

-	TRBD2	TRBV19	TRBJ2-2	CASSKRPGTSGTPANTGELFF	TGTGCCAGTAGTAAGCGTCCCGGGACTAGCGGGACCCCAGCGAACACCGGGGAGCTGTTTTTT
-	-	TRBV5-4	TRBJ1-3	CASSHRSGNTIYF	TGTGCCAGCAGCCACAGATCTGGAAACACCATATATTTT
-	TRBD1	TRBV10-3	TRBJ2-2	CAISGGQGNTGELFF	TGTGCCATCAGTGGGGGACAGGGGAACACCGGGGAGCTGTTTTTT
once	TRBD1	TRBV19	TRBJ1-1	CASSSPTGENTEAFF	TGTGCCAGTAGTTCCCCGACAGGGGAGAACACTGAAGCTTTCTTT
-	-	TRBV5-1	TRBJ2-1	CASSLAEIYNEQFF	TGCGCCAGCAGCTTGGCAGAGATCTACAATGAGCAGTTCTTC
-	TRBD1	TRBV9	TRBJ1-2	CASSVVGTENYGYTF	TGTGCCAGCAGCGTAGTGGGGACAGAGAACTATGGCTACACCTTC
-	-	TRBV5-5	TRBJ2-7	CASSLAHSVYEQYF	TGTGCCAGCAGCTTGGCCCATAGCGTCTACGAGCAGTACTTC
few	-	TRBV29-1	TRBJ1-1	CSVARQLNTEAFF	TGCAGCGTTGCTAGACAGTTGAACACTGAAGCTTTCTTT
-	TRBD1	TRBV5-4	TRBJ2-1	CASSSEQGPYNEQFF	TGTGCCAGCAGCTCAGAACAGGGGCCCTACAATGAGCAGTTCTTC
-	-	TRBV5-1	TRBJ1-4	CASSSATTNEKLFF	TGCGCCAGCAGTTCGGCGACAACTAATGAAAAACTGTTTTTT
once	-	TRBV7-9	TRBJ1-2	CASSLAGGIGYTF	TGTGCCAGCAGCTTAGCAGGGGGGATTGGCTACACCTTC
-	TRBD2	TRBV6-5	TRBJ2-7	CASTLAASSYEQYF	TGTGCCAGCACCCTAGCGGCAAGCTCCTACGAGCAGTACTTC
-	TRBD1	TRBV9	TRBJ1-4	CASSEAGGLNEKLFF	TGTGCCAGCAGCGAGGCAGGGGGGTTAAATGAAAAACTGTTTTTT
-	-	TRBV7-9	TRBJ1-1	CASSLGTNAEAFF	TGTGCCAGCAGCTTAGGAACGAACGCTGAAGCTTTCTTT
-	-	TRBV5-6	TRBJ2-7	CASSLGADPYEQYF	TGTGCCAGCAGCTTGGGGGCGGACCCATACGAGCAGTACTTC
-	TRBD2	TRBV6-5	TRBJ2-7	CASSFTSGSYEQYF	TGTGCCAGCAGTTTCACTAGCGGAAGCTACGAGCAGTACTTC
-	TRBD1	TRBV4-1	TRBJ2-7	CASSQGQGGVGYEQYF	TGCGCCAGCAGCCAAGGACAGGGTGGAGTCGGCTACGAGCAGTACTTC
-	-	TRBV11-2	TRBJ2-7	CASSLTEGPYEQYF	TGTGCCAGCAGCCTTACGGAGGGCCCGTACGAGCAGTACTTC
-	-	TRBV7-9	TRBJ2-1	CASSYSSPPFNEQFF	TGTGCCAGCAGCTATAGCTCCCCACCCTTCAATGAGCAGTTCTTC
-	TRBD2	TRBV10-2	TRBJ2-2	CASLAGGMLWELFF	TGCGCCAGTTTAGCGGGAGGGATGCTTTGGGAGCTGTTTTTT
-	-	TRBV19	TRBJ1-2	CASSYSAARTDSRWGYTF	TGTGCCAGTAGCTATAGCGCGGCGAGGACTGACTCAAGATGGGGCTACACCTTC
-	-	TRBV7-3	TRBJ2-1	CASSLYRRDEQFF	TGTGCCAGCAGCTTATACCGTAGGGATGAGCAGTTCTTC
-	TRBD2	TRBV6-4	TRBJ2-7	CASSRTSGGVSYEQYF	TGTGCCAGCAGTCGCACTAGCGGGGGGGTCTCCTACGAGCAGTACTTC
-	TRBD2	TRBV27	TRBJ2-7	CASSLLAGERGEQYF	TGTGCCAGCAGTTTACTCGCGGGAGAAAGGGGCGAGCAGTACTTC
-	-	TRBV6-1	TRBJ2-7	CASSNIHSSYEQYF	TGTGCCAGCAGTAATATACACAGCTCCTACGAGCAGTACTTC
once	-	TRBV2	TRBJ2-7	CASNPDFSYEQYF	TGTGCCAGCAATCCGGACTTCTCCTACGAGCAGTACTTC
-	TRBD1	TRBV27	TRBJ1-4	CASSRGPGQGSEKLFF	TGTGCCAGCAGCCGAGGGCCGGGACAGGGGAGTGAAAAACTGTTTTTT
-	-	TRBV5-4	TRBJ2-7	CASSLAAGGHYEQYF	TGTGCCAGCAGCTTGGCGGCAGGGGGGCACTACGAGCAGTACTTC
-	TRBD1	TRBV5-1	TRBJ2-3	CASSSGTGATGDTQYF	TGCGCCAGCAGCTCCGGGACAGGGGCCACGGGTGATACGCAGTATTTT
-	-	TRBV5-1	TRBJ1-5	CASSPGWGDQPQHF	TGCGCCAGCAGCCCGGGATGGGGGGATCAGCCCCAGCATTTT
-	-	TRBV28	TRBJ1-1	CASTGGSRYTEAFF	TGTGCCAGTACTGGGGGTTCTAGGTACACTGAAGCTTTCTTT
-	-	TRBV5-1	TRBJ2-7	CASSLIAGRGYEQYF	TGCGCCAGCAGCCTCATAGCAGGGCGGGGTTACGAGCAGTACTTC
-	-	TRBV9	TRBJ2-7	CASSPGVVFYEQYF	TGTGCCAGCAGCCCAGGGGTGGTTTTTTACGAGCAGTACTTC
once	-	TRBV28	TRBJ1-6	CASSFSGRINSPLHF	TGTGCCAGCAGTTTCTCAGGGCGGATTAATTCACCCCTCCACTTT
-	-	TRBV29-1	TRBJ2-3	CSVDSSGSTDTQYF	TGCAGCGTTGACTCGAGCGGAAGCACAGATACGCAGTATTTT
-	TRBD1	TRBV6-5	TRBJ1-2	CASSPRQGAFYGYTF	TGTGCCAGCAGTCCGCGACAGGGGGCGTTCTATGGCTACACCTTC
-	-	TRBV6-6	TRBJ1-1	CASSYGGYTEAFF	TGTGCCAGCAGTTACGGGGGATACACTGAAGCTTTCTTT
-	-	TRBV2	TRBJ1-5	CASSGQGRQPQHF	TGTGCCAGCTCCGGGCAGGGGCGTCAGCCCCAGCATTTT
few	-	TRBV5-4	TRBJ2-1	CASSPRVSPNEQFF	TGTGCCAGCAGCCCGCGGGTTTCACCCAATGAGCAGTTCTTC
-	-	TRBV10-3	TRBJ1-5	CAISEGRPNQPQHF	TGTGCCATCAGTGAGGGGAGGCCCAATCAGCCCCAGCATTTT
-	-	TRBV11-3	TRBJ1-1	CASSLDGTEAFF	TGTGCCAGCAGCTTAGATGGAACTGAAGCTTTCTTT
-	-	TRBV29-1	TRBJ2-2	CSVATRFGTGELFF	TGCAGCGTTGCCACTAGATTTGGGACCGGGGAGCTGTTTTTT
few	-	TRBV5-8	TRBJ1-5	CASSSGPYSNQPQHF	TGTGCCAGCAGCTCCGGACCCTATAGCAATCAGCCCCAGCATTTT
-	-	TRBV10-3	TRBJ2-3	CAINPAGALSTDTQYF	TGTGCCATCAATCCCGCAGGGGCCCTCTCCACAGATACGCAGTATTTT
-	-	TRBV10-1	TRBJ2-1	CASSEVGDNEQFF	TGCGCCAGCAGTGAGGTGGGGGATAATGAGCAGTTCTTC
-	-	TRBV2	TRBJ1-4	CASSSTNEKLFF	TGTGCCAGCAGCAGCACTAATGAAAAACTGTTTTTT
-	-	TRBV6-1	TRBJ1-1	CASTRGGNTEAFF	TGTGCCAGCACCCGGGGGGGGAACACTGAAGCTTTCTTT
-	TRBD1	TRBV6-5	TRBJ2-3	CASSYGDRSTDTQYF	TGTGCCAGCAGTTACGGGGACAGGAGCACAGATACGCAGTATTTT